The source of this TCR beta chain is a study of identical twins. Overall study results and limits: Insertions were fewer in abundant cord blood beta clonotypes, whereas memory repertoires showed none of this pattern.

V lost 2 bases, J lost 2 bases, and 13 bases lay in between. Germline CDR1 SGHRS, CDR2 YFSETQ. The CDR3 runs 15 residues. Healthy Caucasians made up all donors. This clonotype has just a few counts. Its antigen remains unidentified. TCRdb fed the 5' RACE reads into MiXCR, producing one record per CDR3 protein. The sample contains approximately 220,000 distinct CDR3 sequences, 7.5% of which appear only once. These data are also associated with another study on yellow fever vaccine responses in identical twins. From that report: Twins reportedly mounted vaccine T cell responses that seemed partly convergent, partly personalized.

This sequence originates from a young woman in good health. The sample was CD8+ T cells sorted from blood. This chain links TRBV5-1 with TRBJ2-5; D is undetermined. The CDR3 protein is CASSFRASRQETQYF. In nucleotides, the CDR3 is TGCGCCAGCAGCTTCCGGGCATCCCGACAAGAGACCCAGTACTTC.